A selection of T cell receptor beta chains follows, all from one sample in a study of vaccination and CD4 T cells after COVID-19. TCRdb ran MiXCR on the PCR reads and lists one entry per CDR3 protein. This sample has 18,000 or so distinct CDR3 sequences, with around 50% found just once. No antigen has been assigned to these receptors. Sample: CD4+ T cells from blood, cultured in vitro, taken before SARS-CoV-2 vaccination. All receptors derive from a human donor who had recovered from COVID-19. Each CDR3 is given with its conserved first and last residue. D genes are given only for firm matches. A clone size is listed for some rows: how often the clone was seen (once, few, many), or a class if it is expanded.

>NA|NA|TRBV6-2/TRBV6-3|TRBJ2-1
CASTLHGNEQFF
TGTGCCAGCACCTTACATGGCAATGAGCAGTTCTTC
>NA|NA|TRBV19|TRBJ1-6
CASSNQQINSPLHF
TGTGCCAGTAGTAATCAACAGATAAATTCACCCCTCCACTTT
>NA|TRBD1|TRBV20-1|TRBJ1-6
CSALGTGGDSYNSPLHF
TGCAGTGCTCTTGGAACAGGGGGGGACTCCTATAATTCACCCCTCCACTTT
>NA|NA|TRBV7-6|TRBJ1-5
CASSLVGPGNSNQPQHF
TGTGCCAGCAGCTTAGTAGGGCCAGGGAATAGCAATCAGCCCCAGCATTTT
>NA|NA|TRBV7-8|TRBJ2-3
CASSPPKADTQYF
TGTGCCAGCAGCCCCCCCAAAGCAGATACGCAGTATTTT
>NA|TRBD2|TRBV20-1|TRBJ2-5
CSATAGEWKETQYF
TGCAGTGCTACAGCGGGAGAGTGGAAAGAGACCCAGTACTTC
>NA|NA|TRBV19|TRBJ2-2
CASSIVGGTGTGELFF
TGTGCCAGTAGTATTGTTGGCGGGACGGGCACCGGGGAGCTGTTTTTT
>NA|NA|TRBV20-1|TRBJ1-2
CSARDVRGEGYTF
TGCAGTGCTAGAGATGTCAGGGGAGAAGGCTACACCTTC
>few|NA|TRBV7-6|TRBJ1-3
CASSTQTARPGNTIYF
TGTGCCAGCAGCACCCAAACAGCTAGACCAGGAAACACCATATATTTT
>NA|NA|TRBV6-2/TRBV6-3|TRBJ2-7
CASSYSEWAGPSYEQYF
TGTGCCAGCAGTTATTCCGAATGGGCAGGCCCTAGCTACGAGCAGTACTTC
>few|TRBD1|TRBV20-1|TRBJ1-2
CSVPTGYTFSYGYTF
TGCAGTGTACCGACAGGGTATACGTTCAGCTATGGCTACACCTTC
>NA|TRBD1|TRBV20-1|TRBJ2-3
CSAMDRDDTQYF
TGCAGTGCTATGGACAGGGACGATACGCAGTATTTT
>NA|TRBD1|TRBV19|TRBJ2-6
CAAGQGSSGANVLTF
TGTGCCGCCGGACAGGGGAGCTCTGGGGCCAACGTCCTGACTTTC
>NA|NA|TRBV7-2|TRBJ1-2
CASSGTAWRPYGYTF
TGTGCCAGCAGCGGAACCGCGTGGCGGCCCTATGGCTACACCTTC
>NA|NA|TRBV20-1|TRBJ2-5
CSARDIGSQETQYF
TGCAGTGCTAGAGATATAGGGTCCCAAGAGACCCAGTACTTC
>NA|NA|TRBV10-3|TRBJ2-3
CATRGAGDPQYF
TGTGCCACCAGGGGGGCAGGTGACCCGCAGTATTTT
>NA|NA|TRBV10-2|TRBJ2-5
CASIGTAKETQYF
TGCGCCAGCATCGGGACCGCTAAAGAGACCCAGTACTTC
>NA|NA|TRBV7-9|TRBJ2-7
CASSLVRGSKRAIYEQYF
TGTGCCAGCAGCTTAGTACGCGGATCCAAGAGGGCCATCTACGAGCAGTACTTC
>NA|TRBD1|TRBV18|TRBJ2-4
CASSAADRGDIQYF
TGTGCCAGCTCAGCGGCGGACAGGGGGGACATTCAGTACTTC